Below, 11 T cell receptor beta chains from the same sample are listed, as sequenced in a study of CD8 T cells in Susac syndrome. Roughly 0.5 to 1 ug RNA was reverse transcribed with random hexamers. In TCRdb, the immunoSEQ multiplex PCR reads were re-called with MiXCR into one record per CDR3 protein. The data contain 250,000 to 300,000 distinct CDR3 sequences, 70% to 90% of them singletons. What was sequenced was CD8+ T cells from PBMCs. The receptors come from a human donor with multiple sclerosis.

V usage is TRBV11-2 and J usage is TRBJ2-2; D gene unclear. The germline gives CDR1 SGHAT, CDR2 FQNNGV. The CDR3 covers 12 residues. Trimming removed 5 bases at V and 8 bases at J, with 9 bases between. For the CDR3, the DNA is TGTGCCAGCAGCACCCCCGGAGGGGAGCTGTTTTTT. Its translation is CASSTPGGELFF.

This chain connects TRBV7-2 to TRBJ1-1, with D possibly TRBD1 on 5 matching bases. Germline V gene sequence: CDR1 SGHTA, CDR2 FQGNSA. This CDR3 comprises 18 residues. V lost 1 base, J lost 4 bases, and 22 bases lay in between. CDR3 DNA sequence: TGTGCCAGCAGCTTAGTCCCGCAGGTGATAGGGACTGTCACTGAAGCTTTCTTT. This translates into CASSLVPQVIGTVTEAFF.

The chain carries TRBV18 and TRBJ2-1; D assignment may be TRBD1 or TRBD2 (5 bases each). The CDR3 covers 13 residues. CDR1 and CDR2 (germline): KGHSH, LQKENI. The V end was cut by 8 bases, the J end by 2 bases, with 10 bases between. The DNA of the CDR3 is TGTGCCAGCCAGGGAGAAGCCTACAATGAGCAGTTCTTC. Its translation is CASQGEAYNEQFF.

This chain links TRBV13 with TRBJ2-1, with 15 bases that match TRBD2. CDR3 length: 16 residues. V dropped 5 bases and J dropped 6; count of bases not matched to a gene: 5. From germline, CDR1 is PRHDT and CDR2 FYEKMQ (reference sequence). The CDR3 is CASSPGGLAGGNEQFF. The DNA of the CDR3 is TGTGCCAGCAGCCCGGGGGGACTAGCGGGAGGCAATGAGCAGTTCTTC. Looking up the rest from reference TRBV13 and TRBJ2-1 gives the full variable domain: AAGVIQSPRHLIKEKRETATLKCYPIPRHDTVYWYQQGPGQDPQFLISFYEKMQSDKGSIPDRFSAQQFSDYHSELNMSSLELGDSALYFCASSPGGLAGGNEQFFGPGTRLTVL.

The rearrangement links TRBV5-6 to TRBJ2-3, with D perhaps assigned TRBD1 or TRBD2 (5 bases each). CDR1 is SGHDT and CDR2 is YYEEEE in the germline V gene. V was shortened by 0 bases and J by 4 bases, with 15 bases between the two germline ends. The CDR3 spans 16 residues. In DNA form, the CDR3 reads TGTGCCAGCAGCTTGGCGCCCGGGACGAGACCAGATACGCAGTATTTT. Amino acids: CASSLAPGTRPDTQYF.

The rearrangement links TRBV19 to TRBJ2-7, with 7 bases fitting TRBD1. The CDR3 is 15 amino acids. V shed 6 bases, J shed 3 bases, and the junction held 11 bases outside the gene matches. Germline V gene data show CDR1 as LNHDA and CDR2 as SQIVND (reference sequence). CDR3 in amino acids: CASSPIQGTRYEQYF. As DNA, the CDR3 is TGTGCCAGTAGCCCGATACAGGGGACCCGCTACGAGCAGTACTTC.

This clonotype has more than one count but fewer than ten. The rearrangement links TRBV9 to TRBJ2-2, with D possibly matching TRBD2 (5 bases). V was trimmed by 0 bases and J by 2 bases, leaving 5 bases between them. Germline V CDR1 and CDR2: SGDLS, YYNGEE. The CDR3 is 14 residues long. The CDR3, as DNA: TGTGCCAGCAGCGTAGGGACTAACACCGGGGAGCTGTTTTTT. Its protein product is CASSVGTNTGELFF.

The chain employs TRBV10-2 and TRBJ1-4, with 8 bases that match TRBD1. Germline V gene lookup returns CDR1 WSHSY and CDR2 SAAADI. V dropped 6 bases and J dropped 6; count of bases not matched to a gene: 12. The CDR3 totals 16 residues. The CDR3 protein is CASSPILDRGDEKLFF. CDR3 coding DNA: TGCGCCAGCAGCCCTATCCTTGACAGGGGCGATGAAAAACTGTTTTTT.

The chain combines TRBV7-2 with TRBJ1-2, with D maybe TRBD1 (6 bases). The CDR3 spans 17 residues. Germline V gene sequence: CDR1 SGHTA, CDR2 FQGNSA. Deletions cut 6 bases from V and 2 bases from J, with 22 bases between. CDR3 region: CASSSTAEGGMNYGYTF. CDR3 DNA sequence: TGTGCCAGCAGTTCGACAGCCGAGGGGGGAATGAACTATGGCTACACCTTC.

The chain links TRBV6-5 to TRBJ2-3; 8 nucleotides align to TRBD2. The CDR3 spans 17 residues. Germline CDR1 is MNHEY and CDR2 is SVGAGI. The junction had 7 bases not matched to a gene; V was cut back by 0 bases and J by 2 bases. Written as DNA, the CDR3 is TGTGCCAGCAGTTACTCAGGAGCGGGAGTGGTCACAGATACGCAGTATTTT. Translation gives CASSYSGAGVVTDTQYF.

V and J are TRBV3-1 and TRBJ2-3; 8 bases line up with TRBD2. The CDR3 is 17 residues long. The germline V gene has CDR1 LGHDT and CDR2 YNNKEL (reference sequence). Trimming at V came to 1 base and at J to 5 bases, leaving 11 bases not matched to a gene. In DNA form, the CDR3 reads TGTGCCAGCAGCCAAGCCGGGGGGGACACCGAGATAGATACGCAGTATTTT. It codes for CASSQAGGDTEIDTQYF.